The rows below give T cell receptor beta chains drawn from one sample of a study of human T cells and chemical hapten exposure. TCRdb re-analysed the RACE reads in MiXCR, keeping a single row per CDR3 protein. Here the sample spans about 360,000 distinct CDR3 sequences, about 7% being singletons. Source: whole blood, taken in connection with sensitization to the hapten diphenylcyclopropenone (DPC). The receptor set was obtained from a woman aged 18-30 years with alopecia areata. Some clones in this sample may be carry-over from other donors' samples. CDR3s include the opening cysteine and the closing phenylalanine or tryptophan. Each record gives: D gene, V gene, CDR3 protein. The D gene is left open where the match is weak.

>.|TRBV7-2
CASTNAGTSKSYNSPLHF
>.|TRBV7-6
CASSLSRPPSPLHF
>TRBD1|TRBV6-5
CASSPLTGPMGNTEAFF
>TRBD2|TRBV20-1
CSARVGGGASEQFF
>.|TRBV28
CASSPAGTGDETQYF
>.|TRBV2
CASSPPGTYWDTQYF
>TRBD1|TRBV16
CASSQSRQGGEKLFF
>TRBD1|TRBV9
CASSVGPGQAGNQPQHF
>.|TRBV20-1
CSARDGHQPQHF
>.|TRBV11-2
CASRPVGLGANVLTF
>.|TRBV18
CASSPATANTGELFF
>.|TRBV7-2
CASSPLAGSSYEQYF
>.|TRBV28
CASSLTHTEAFF
>.|TRBV10-3
CAIMPGINNEQFF
>.|TRBV7-9
CASSLGLSSVNEQFF
>.|TRBV3-1
CASSRFNIGEQFF
>.|TRBV7-9
CASSLPTGEKLFF
>TRBD1|TRBV6-1
CATHRGTSTDTQYF
>.|TRBV27
CASTDSPGGGTQYF
>.|TRBV29-1
CSPVRNTEAFF
>.|TRBV7-9
CASTGDIQYF
>TRBD1|TRBV2
CASSVVGGLREQYF
>.|TRBV6-6
CASSYRQGKETQYF
>.|TRBV4-3
CASSQDPAQTSSTDTQYF
>.|TRBV5-6
CASSKRSNQPQHF
>.|TRBV5-1
CASSSWTASMETQYF
>TRBD1|TRBV7-2
CASSFPGTGGGELFF
>.|TRBV2
CASSAGRWNSGANVLTF
>.|TRBV25-1
CASSKTGHSSGANVLTF
>.|TRBV6-2/TRBV6-3
CASSYLPTENTGELFF
>TRBD1|TRBV7-9
CASSFGRTGLDYGYTF
>.|TRBV3-1
CASSQGEGPLHF
>.|TRBV20-1
CSARDRKAGTEDYEQYF
>.|TRBV12-3/TRBV12-4
CASSSTAGPYEQYF
>.|TRBV12-3/TRBV12-4
CASIPDGVNTEAFF
>.|TRBV4-3
CASSQDDMLNSPLHF
>TRBD2|TRBV10-3
CAISPGLEGEADTQYF
>.|TRBV3-1
CASSPSTVMNTEAFF
>.|TRBV9
CASSPTGTLISYEQYF
>TRBD2|TRBV9
CASSVVGTSVGDTQYF
>.|TRBV6-2/TRBV6-3
CASGLRRGVPYEQYF
>.|TRBV6-2/TRBV6-3
CASSYLGGTEAFF
>TRBD2|TRBV12-3/TRBV12-4
CASSLVGGAQFF
>.|TRBV6-2/TRBV6-3
CASSYIGHRGNQPQHF
>.|TRBV20-1
CSARARLNTDTQYF
>TRBD1|TRBV6-5
CASSRQGRYNSPLHF
>.|TRBV7-9
CASSWIPGSGTGELFF
>TRBD1|TRBV4-3
CASSQDLGQGDQPQHF
>.|TRBV4-3
CASSQDGGTYNSPLHF